Here is one T cell receptor beta chain with its context. Its antigen remains unidentified. This record belongs to a study of identical twins. Study observations and caveats: Diverse VJ usage suggested most zero-insertion clonotypes were not invariant T cells.

CDR3 length equals 17 residues. Germline lookup yields CDR1 SGHRS and CDR2 YFSETQ. V gave up 3 bases and J gave up 4 bases; unmatched junction bases: 12. A single record per CDR3 protein comes from TCRdb applying MiXCR to the 5' RACE reads. Of approximately 550,000 distinct CDR3 sequences listed, about a fifth are singletons. These same data were also listed under a study on yellow fever vaccine responses in identical twins.

This receptor was taken from a woman between 18 and 30 years old in good health. The rearrangement uses TRBV5-1 and TRBJ1-1; TRBD1 agrees at 10 bases. Sequenced input: CD4+ T cells sorted from blood. For the CDR3, the DNA is TGCGCCAGCAGCTCGGTAGGTCCGGGACAGGGGTCCACTGAAGCTTTCTTT. Protein product: CASSSVGPGQGSTEAFF.